This is a list of T cell receptor beta chains from one sample in a study of Ad26.COV2.S vaccination and SARS-CoV-2 variants. Assay: immunoSEQ multiplex PCR; the TCRdb copy retains only in-frame clones and omits some. The top ten clones hold approximately 5.9% of a sample with around 300,000 clones, about 88% of them seen once. The material was peripheral blood, obtained in a trial of Ad26.COV2.S vaccine versus placebo. The receptors were gathered from a person aged 18 to 65 who received the Ad26.COV2.S COVID-19 vaccine or a placebo. Each CDR3 is given with its conserved first and last residue. The D gene is left open where the match is weak. The size of a clone is reported for some rows only, either as once, few or many, or as a class for expanded clones.

v_gene	d_gene	abundance	j_gene	CDR3aa	CDR3nt
TRBV6-5	TRBD2	-	TRBJ2-1	CASSYEAGVGNEQFF	TGTGCCAGCAGTTACGAAGCGGGAGTTGGGAATGAGCAGTTCTTC
TRBV4-3	-	few	TRBJ1-3	CASSQDLEGYTIYF	TGCGCCAGCAGCCAAGATCTTGAGGGATACACCATATATTTT
TRBV9	-	-	TRBJ2-1	CASSPLPRPGEQFF	TGTGCCAGCAGCCCCCTCCCCCGCCCGGGTGAGCAGTTCTTC
TRBV28	-	-	TRBJ1-4	CASGNRGEKLFF	TGTGCCAGCGGGAACCGGGGTGAAAAACTGTTTTTT
TRBV18	TRBD1	-	TRBJ2-7	CASSLELTGAYYEQYF	TGTGCCAGCTCACTAGAGCTAACAGGGGCCTACTACGAGCAGTACTTC
TRBV7-9	-	few	TRBJ1-2	CASSSSHYLNYGYTF	TGTGCCAGCAGCTCTTCCCACTACCTTAACTATGGCTACACCTTC
TRBV4-3	-	-	TRBJ1-3	CASSQGVKGNTIYF	TGCGCCAGCAGCCAAGGTGTAAAGGGTAACACCATATATTTT
TRBV5-4	-	-	TRBJ1-1	CASSRYLQGTEAFF	TGTGCCAGCAGCCGTTACCTACAGGGTACTGAAGCTTTCTTT
TRBV4-1	-	-	TRBJ1-5	CASSQVPVGAQGNQPQHF	TGCGCCAGCAGCCAAGTACCGGTCGGGGCCCAGGGCAATCAGCCCCAGCATTTT
TRBV20-1	-	-	TRBJ2-7	CSASNFLADTYEQYF	TGCAGTGCTAGTAATTTCCTAGCAGATACCTACGAGCAGTACTTC
TRBV5-1	TRBD2	-	TRBJ2-1	CASSFSGAYNEQFF	TGCGCCAGCAGCTTTAGCGGGGCCTACAATGAGCAGTTCTTC
TRBV2	TRBD1	-	TRBJ1-5	CASSEGAGGNNQPQHF	TGTGCCAGCAGTGAAGGGGCAGGGGGCAACAATCAGCCCCAGCATTTT
TRBV6-5	TRBD2	-	TRBJ2-7	CASSPSGGEQYF	TGTGCCAGCAGTCCTTCGGGGGGCGAGCAGTACTTC
TRBV9	TRBD1	-	TRBJ1-3	CASGYGQVMNTIYF	TGTGCCAGCGGGTATGGACAGGTGATGAACACCATATATTTT
TRBV12-3/TRBV12-4	-	-	TRBJ2-1	CASSGNGNEQFF	TGTGCCAGCAGCGGAAACGGGAATGAGCAGTTCTTC
TRBV7-9	-	-	TRBJ2-7	CASSLDGSYEQYF	TGTGCCAGCAGCTTAGACGGGTCCTACGAGCAGTACTTC
TRBV23-1	-	once	TRBJ2-3	CASSHRRLFTDTQYF	TGCGCCAGCAGTCATCGTCGATTATTCACAGATACGCAGTATTTT
TRBV6-5	-	-	TRBJ2-1	CASSYIEGYNEQFF	TGTGCCAGCAGTTACATAGAGGGGTACAATGAGCAGTTCTTC
TRBV7-2	TRBD2	-	TRBJ2-1	CASSLELAGANEQFF	TGTGCCAGCAGCTTAGAACTAGCGGGAGCCAATGAGCAGTTCTTC
TRBV19	-	-	TRBJ2-1	CASSIDLGGGSYNEQFF	TGTGCCAGTAGTATAGATCTAGGGGGGGGCTCCTACAATGAGCAGTTCTTC
TRBV6-6	TRBD1	-	TRBJ1-5	CASSRGTGLLTGGFDQPQHF	TGTGCCAGCAGTCGTGGGACAGGCCTACTGACCGGGGGGTTCGATCAGCCCCAGCATTTT
TRBV9	-	once	TRBJ1-5	CASSPGVGGQPQHF	TGTGCCAGCAGCCCAGGGGTAGGCGGTCAGCCCCAGCATTTT
TRBV7-8	TRBD2	-	TRBJ2-7	CASSSPTSGDYEQYF	TGTGCCAGCAGCTCGCCGACTAGCGGGGACTACGAGCAGTACTTC
TRBV11-3	-	once	TRBJ1-1	CASSLGGNTEAFF	TGTGCCAGCAGCTTAGGAGGGAACACTGAAGCTTTCTTT
TRBV5-4	TRBD2	-	TRBJ2-3	CASSLGSSGPKPTGDTQYF	TGTGCCAGCAGCTTGGGCTCTAGCGGGCCTAAACCCACGGGAGATACGCAGTATTTT
TRBV19	-	-	TRBJ1-5	CASSYSLRSNQPQHF	TGTGCCAGTAGTTACAGTTTGAGAAGCAATCAGCCCCAGCATTTT
TRBV7-2	TRBD1	-	TRBJ1-6	CASSLGTGYNSPLHF	TGTGCCAGCAGCTTAGGGACAGGCTATAATTCACCCCTCCACTTT
TRBV18	-	-	TRBJ1-1	CASSRETEAFF	TGTGCCAGCTCACGAGAAACTGAAGCTTTCTTT
TRBV7-3	TRBD2	-	TRBJ2-1	CASSPGLDFYNEQFF	TGTGCCAGCAGCCCGGGACTAGACTTCTACAATGAGCAGTTCTTC
TRBV19	-	-	TRBJ2-1	CASREGRVGYNEQFF	TGTGCCAGTAGGGAGGGCAGGGTTGGTTACAATGAGCAGTTCTTC
TRBV6-4	-	-	TRBJ2-7	CASSLVTGPIYEQYF	TGTGCCAGCAGTCTCGTTACGGGACCAATTTACGAGCAGTACTTC
TRBV11-3	TRBD2	-	TRBJ2-1	CASSRRGLAGVSDNEQFF	TGTGCCAGCAGTCGACGAGGACTAGCGGGAGTAAGCGACAATGAGCAGTTCTTC
TRBV7-3	TRBD1	-	TRBJ1-4	CASSETGVGEKLFF	TGTGCCAGCAGCGAGACAGGGGTGGGGGAAAAACTGTTTTTT
TRBV19	-	-	TRBJ1-1	CASTDLGFASTEAFF	TGTGCCAGTACCGATTTAGGGTTTGCGAGCACTGAAGCTTTCTTT
TRBV6-6	-	-	TRBJ1-1	CASSYGGKTEAFF	TGTGCCAGCAGTTATGGGGGTAAGACTGAAGCTTTCTTT
TRBV7-9	-	-	TRBJ1-1	CASTPGGAAEAFF	TGTGCCAGCACTCCTGGGGGGGCCGCTGAAGCTTTCTTT
TRBV6-6	-	-	TRBJ1-5	CASRPQPGQKEPQHF	TGTGCCAGCAGACCCCAACCGGGACAAAAGGAGCCCCAGCATTTT
TRBV11-3	-	-	TRBJ2-2	CASSPPGAGELFF	TGTGCCAGCAGTCCCCCGGGGGCCGGGGAGCTGTTTTTT
TRBV5-6	TRBD1	-	TRBJ1-3	CASSLEGRGTGNF	TGTGCCAGCAGCTTGGAAGGGAGGGGGACAGGTAATTTT
TRBV5-4	-	-	TRBJ1-1	CASSLVPGDTEAFF	TGTGCCAGCAGCTTGGTCCCTGGGGACACTGAAGCTTTCTTT
TRBV9	TRBD1	-	TRBJ1-6	CASSARTGRNSPLHF	TGTGCCAGCAGCGCCCGGACAGGGCGGAATTCACCCCTCCACTTT
TRBV7-2	TRBD2	-	TRBJ2-1	CARIQGAQSSGRPQGQFF	TGTGCCAGGATTCAGGGGGCGCAGTCTAGCGGGAGGCCCCAGGGGCAGTTCTTC